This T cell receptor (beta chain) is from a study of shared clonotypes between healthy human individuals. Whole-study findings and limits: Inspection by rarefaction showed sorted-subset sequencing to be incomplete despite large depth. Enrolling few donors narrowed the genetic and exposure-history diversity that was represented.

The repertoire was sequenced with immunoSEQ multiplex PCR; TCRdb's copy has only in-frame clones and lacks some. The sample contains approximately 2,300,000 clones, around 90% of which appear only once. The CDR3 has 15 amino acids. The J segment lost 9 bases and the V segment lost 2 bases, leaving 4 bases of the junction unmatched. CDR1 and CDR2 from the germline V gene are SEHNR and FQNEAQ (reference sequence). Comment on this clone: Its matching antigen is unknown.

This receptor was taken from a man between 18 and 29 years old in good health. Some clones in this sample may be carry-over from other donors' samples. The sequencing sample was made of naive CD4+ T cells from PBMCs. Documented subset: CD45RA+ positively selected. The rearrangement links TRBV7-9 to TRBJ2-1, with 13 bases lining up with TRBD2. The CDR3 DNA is TGTGCCAGCAGCTTATCGGGACTAGCGGGAACTGAGCAGTTCTTC. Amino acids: CASSLSGLAGTEQFF.